This T cell receptor (beta chain) was profiled in a study of blood T cell repertoires in COVID-19. Turning to the study itself: Italy, Spain and the United States were the sources of the convalescent and acute COVID-19 samples. Sample material is recorded as cDNA or gDNA derived from T cells, B-cell-depleted T cells, or PBMCs.

Trimming took 4 bases from V and 9 from J; bases not matched to a gene: 6. CDR3 length: 14 residues. Looked up from germline, CDR1 is ENHRY and CDR2 is SYGVKD. Original processing notes: Amplification from reference gene primers served as the basis for estimated nucleated cell counts. Assay used: immunoSEQ multiplex PCR; TCRdb lists only in-frame clones, some missing. The V and J calls and clone size are taken from that table; D and trimming were inferred from the DNA. This sample has 150,000 to 200,000 clones, with around 85% found just once. The genes are TRBV10-3 and TRBJ2-1, with 10 positions matching TRBD2. The clonotype comes from a woman older than 75 with acute or convalescent COVID-19. Source material: peripheral blood. In DNA, the CDR3 is TGTGCCATCAGTGGAGCGGGAGGGAGGGGTGAGCAGTTCTTC. Translating it yields CAISGAGGRGEQFF.